A single sample gave rise to the 21 T cell receptor beta chains below, sequenced in a study of cytomegalovirus exposure and HLA in healthy donors. PCR involved 60 Vbeta and 13 Jbeta primers. The assay was immunoSEQ multiplex PCR, and TCRdb's table has in-frame clones only and misses some. Of 150,000 to 200,000 clones in the sample, 75% are singletons; the top ten hold 11%. The source material was PBMCs. These receptors came from a man younger than 30 in good health and CMV-seropositive.

This clone was observed once. The chain recombines TRBV7-2 with TRBJ2-3; no reliable D call. The CDR3 is 13 residues long. Germline lookup yields CDR1 SGHTA and CDR2 FQGNSA. V lost 2 bases, J lost 6 bases, and 9 bases lay in between. The CDR3 region is CASSLSFEDTQYF. In DNA, the CDR3 is TGTGCCAGCAGCTTATCCTTCGAGGATACGCAGTATTTT.

The chain carries TRBV18 and TRBJ1-1; TRBD1 matches at 7 bases. The junction had 4 bases not matched to a gene; V was cut back by 1 base and J by 2 bases. The CDR3 is 15 residues long. Germline V gene lookup returns CDR1 KGHSH and CDR2 LQKENI. The CDR3: CASSPRQGGNTEAFF. The CDR3 DNA sequence: TGTGCCAGCTCACCACGACAGGGTGGCAACACTGAAGCTTTCTTT.

This CDR3 is CASSLRGTSGEQFF. CDR3 DNA sequence: TGCGCCAGCAGCTTGAGGGGGACTAGCGGGGAGCAGTTCTTC. This chain joins TRBV5-1 and TRBJ2-1; 12 nucleotides agree with TRBD2. Germline V gene sequence: CDR1 SGHRS, CDR2 YFSETQ. The CDR3 contains 14 residues. Unmatched junction bases numbered 3, after V lost 1 base and J lost 10 bases.

The CDR3 is CASSGDRGRQETQYF. The CDR3 bases are TGTGCCAGCAGTGGAGACAGGGGTCGGCAAGAGACCCAGTACTTC. The chain carries TRBV6-1 and TRBJ2-5, with 8 positions matching TRBD1. This CDR3 has 15 residues. In germline, CDR1 is MNHNS, CDR2 SASEGT. Trimming removed 4 bases from V and 2 bases from J; junction bases left unmatched: 6.

The chain uses TRBV5-1 and TRBJ2-6; TRBD1 might be the D (6 bases). Germline lookup yields CDR1 SGHRS and CDR2 YFSETQ. Trimming took off 4 bases at V and 0 bases at J, with 11 bases between the two ends. The CDR3 spans 16 residues. The CDR3 DNA follows: TGCGCCAGCAGCGTGGACAGTCACTCTGGGGCCAACGTCCTGACTTTC. Protein: CASSVDSHSGANVLTF.

The chain couples TRBV30 to TRBJ1-4; 7 nucleotides line up with TRBD1. The CDR3 is 15 amino acids. Trimming cost V 8 bases and J 3 bases; bases outside gene matches: 12. Germline V gene data show CDR1 as GTSNPN and CDR2 as SVGIG (reference sequence). The CDR3 spells CAGDRAVYPNEKLFF. The CDR3 coding sequence is TGTGCCGGAGACAGGGCAGTTTATCCTAATGAAAAACTGTTTTTT.

CDR3 nucleotide sequence: TGTGCCAGCAGCTTCGACGTGAGGAGAGGGAACACCGGGGAGCTGTTTTTT. Protein: CASSFDVRRGNTGELFF. The chain couples TRBV7-2 to TRBJ2-2; D gene uncertain. V lost 3 bases, J lost 1 base, and 15 bases lay in between. In germline, CDR1 is SGHTA, CDR2 FQGNSA. This CDR3 has 17 residues.

The genes are TRBV4-1 and TRBJ2-2; TRBD2 aligns across 7 bases. The germline gives CDR1 MGHRA, CDR2 YSYEKL. The CDR3 runs 18 residues. V was clipped by 1 base and J by 5 bases; unmatched bases: 13. CDR3 amino acids: CASSQAPAGVFGTGELFF. CDR3 DNA: TGCGCCAGCAGCCAAGCCCCGGCGGGAGTTTTTGGTACCGGGGAGCTGTTTTTT.

The chain has TRBV10-2 and TRBJ1-1; possibly TRBD1 for D (6 bases). Germline assignment: CDR1 WSHSY and CDR2 SAAADI. Trimming cost V 6 bases and J 8 bases, with 10 bases left between them. The CDR3 has 11 residues. The CDR3, as DNA: TGCGCCAGCAGACAAGACAGGGAAGCTTTCTTT. This gives the protein CASRQDREAFF.

The chain carries TRBV28 and TRBJ2-5; 9 positions agree with TRBD2. TRBJ2-7 matches the DNA end more closely, so the J call is doubtful. The CDR3 runs to 12 residues. The germline gives CDR1 MDHEN, CDR2 SYDVKM. The CDR3 region has the DNA TGTGCCATTAGCGGGAGATCCTACGAGCAGTACTTC. It encodes CAISGRSYEQYF.

This clone was found once. The CDR3 DNA is TGCGCCAGCCTACCGTCCCGGGACAGGGACCGCGGGAAAAAACTGTTTTTT. Its protein is CASLPSRDRDRGKKLFF. The chain carries TRBV23-1 and TRBJ1-4; TRBD1 matches 9 bases. TRBV23-1 is an ORF; its function is uncertain. The CDR3 runs to 17 residues. V lost 8 bases to trimming and J lost 9 bases; unmatched junction nucleotides: 19.

The chain has TRBV11-2 and TRBJ2-1; D ambiguous. The V end lost 1 base, the J end lost 1 base, and 5 bases lay between the germline ends. Germline CDR1 is SGHAT and CDR2 is FQNNGV. This CDR3 has 14 amino acids. The CDR3: CASSLAGSYNEQFF. The CDR3, as DNA: TGTGCCAGCAGCTTAGCCGGGTCCTACAATGAGCAGTTCTTC.

The rearrangement uses TRBV28 and TRBJ1-1, with TRBD1 matching over 8 bases. Germline-derived CDR1 and CDR2 are MDHEN and SYDVKM. This CDR3 has 17 amino acids. J was trimmed by 1 base and V by 1 base; bases with no gene match: 8. The CDR3 sequence: CASSLYPTGARNTEAFF. CDR3 sequence (DNA): TGTGCCAGCAGTTTATACCCGACAGGGGCCAGGAACACTGAAGCTTTCTTT.

The chain links TRBV28 to TRBJ2-7; TRBD2 aligns across 7 bases. The V and J ends lost 6 bases and 2 bases, in that order; junction bases with no gene match: 13. Per germline, CDR1 MDHEN and CDR2 SYDVKM. CDR3 size: 16 residues. The CDR3 here is CASSQSRLARPYEQYF. CDR3 sequence (DNA): TGTGCCAGCAGCCAATCCAGACTAGCACGCCCCTACGAGCAGTACTTC.

A single count supports this clone. V is TRBV6-1 and J is TRBJ2-5; 7 nucleotides match TRBD2. CDR1 is MNHNS, CDR2 SASEGT, per germline. The ends lost 0 bases at V and 5 bases at J; junction bases unmatched: 3. The CDR3 is 14 amino acids. The CDR3 DNA reads as TGTGCCAGCAGTGAAGCGGGAGGGCGGGAGACCCAGTACTTC. Encoded protein: CASSEAGGRETQYF.

This chain connects TRBV18 to TRBJ2-1; 7 bases are a match to TRBD2. V was pared by 6 bases and J by 5 bases, with 16 bases of the junction left unmatched. CDR3 length equals 17 residues. Germline V gene data show CDR1 as KGHSH and CDR2 as LQKENI. Here the CDR3 reads CASSTRVGPGGDNEQFF. CDR3 in DNA: TGTGCCAGCTCGACAAGGGTTGGTCCGGGAGGTGACAATGAGCAGTTCTTC.

This sequence joins TRBV10-3 and TRBJ2-3, with D uncertain. CDR1 is ENHRY and CDR2 is SYGVKD in the germline V gene. CDR3 length: 15 amino acids. With 5 bases removed from V and 0 bases from J, the gap between germline ends came to 12 bases. CDR3 nucleotides: TGTGCCATCAGTTCCACTGACTCTAGCACAGATACGCAGTATTTT. It yields the protein CAISSTDSSTDTQYF.

This rearrangement joins TRBV6-5 to TRBJ2-7; the match to TRBD2 covers 8 bases. V was clipped by 6 bases and J by 5 bases; unmatched bases: 9. CDR1 and CDR2 from the germline V gene are MNHEY and SVGAGI. This CDR3 contains 14 residues. DNA for the CDR3: TGTGCCAGCAGCCCTCGACTAGCGAGCAACGAGCAGTACTTC. Translation gives CASSPRLASNEQYF.

The gene calls are TRBV29-1 and TRBJ1-1; 8 bases are shared with TRBD1. This CDR3 comprises 14 residues. The V gene's germline CDR1 is SQVTM and CDR2 ANQGSEA. With 5 bases clipped from V and 0 bases from J, the junction kept 5 bases outside the gene matches. DNA of the CDR3: TGCAGCGTTAGGGAGGGACAGGTGAACACTGAAGCTTTCTTT. Its translation is CSVREGQVNTEAFF.

The genes are TRBV25-1 and TRBJ2-7, with D maybe TRBD1 (6 bases). The germline V gene has CDR1 MGHDK and CDR2 SYGVNS. The length of the CDR3 is 14 residues. The V and J ends lost 5 bases and 1 base respectively, with 12 bases between them. This CDR3 is CASSFPGESYEQYF. The CDR3 coding sequence is TGTGCCAGCAGTTTTCCAGGGGAATCCTACGAGCAGTACTTC.

The chain recombines TRBV7-3 with TRBJ1-2; a weak D match, TRBD1 (5 bases). Germline-derived CDR1 and CDR2 are SGHTA and FQGTGA. This CDR3 is 17 amino acids long. Trimming cost V 5 bases and J 4 bases, with 23 bases left between them. The CDR3 DNA reads TGTGCCAGCAGCCGGACGGTGGAGGGGTTAAGAGTCTATGGCTACACCTTC. This translates into CASSRTVEGLRVYGYTF.